The 32 T cell receptor beta chains listed next were all sequenced from one sample in a study of STAT5B mutations in CD4+ large granular lymphocyte leukemia. Produced via immunoSEQ multiplex PCR; TCRdb's table is partial and in-frame only. The table has about 50,000 clones, around 82% seen once. Sequencing was done on a sample of CD4+ T cells from blood buffy coats. These receptors were taken from a human donor in good health.

The chain links TRBV28 to TRBJ1-2; D perhaps matches TRBD1 (5 bases). V was trimmed by 5 bases and J by 4 bases, leaving 8 bases between them. This CDR3 is 12 amino acids long. Germline V CDR1 and CDR2: MDHEN, SYDVKM. The CDR3 region is CASSLQGYGYTF. CDR3 nucleotides: TGTGCCAGCAGTCTGCAGGGCTATGGCTACACCTTC.

V usage is TRBV7-9 and J usage is TRBJ2-7; D is tentatively TRBD1 or TRBD2 (5 bases each). V was shortened by 4 bases and J by 8 bases, with 18 bases between the two germline ends. Looked up from germline, CDR1 is SEHNR and CDR2 is FQNEAQ (reference sequence). The length of the CDR3 is 14 residues. The CDR3 loop is CASSSVPGPGQQYF. The DNA of the CDR3 is TGTGCCAGCAGCTCAGTCCCGGGACCGGGACAGCAGTACTTC.

The rearrangement joins TRBV6-4 to TRBJ2-1, with 11 bases identical to TRBD2. From germline, CDR1 is MRHNA and CDR2 SNTAGT. Trimming at V came to 9 bases and at J to 7 bases, leaving 8 bases not matched to a gene. The CDR3 length is 14 residues. CDR3 sequence reads: CASSASGRRNEQFF. The CDR3 DNA is TGTGCCAGTTCGGCTAGCGGGAGGCGAAATGAGCAGTTCTTC.

CDR3 amino acids: CASSSGTPGVDTQYF. The CDR3 DNA reads as TGTGCCAGCAGTTCCGGGACACCCGGGGTCGATACGCAGTATTTT. The gene calls are TRBV7-7 and TRBJ2-3; tentative D call: TRBD1 (6 bases). Trimming pared 6 bases from V and 6 bases from J, leaving 19 bases between. The CDR3 covers 15 residues. The germline CDR1 and CDR2 sequences are SSHAT and FNYEAQ (reference sequence).

The chain couples TRBV10-2 to TRBJ1-1, with a weak D call TRBD1 (5 bases). Trimming shortened V by 3 bases and J by 5 bases, and 16 bases separated the two germline ends. The CDR3 covers 15 residues. The germline CDR1 and CDR2 sequences are WSHSY and SAAADI. The CDR3 nucleotides read TGCGCCAGCAGTGAATTACGGGACGGAGTTACTGAAGCTTTCTTT. Its protein product is CASSELRDGVTEAFF.

The rearrangement joins TRBV19 to TRBJ2-1; the match to TRBD2 covers 10 bases. The V and J ends lost 5 bases and 10 bases, in that order; junction bases with no gene match: 11. The CDR3 loop spans 15 amino acids. The germline V gene encodes CDR1 LNHDA and CDR2 SQIVND (reference sequence). DNA of the CDR3: TGTGCCAGTAGTGGTGTAGAAGCGGGGGGGCGCGAGCAGTTCTTC. This codes for CASSGVEAGGREQFF.

The table lists this clone with a few counts. The J gene is TRBJ1-2, the V gene TRBV27; TRBD1 matches 9 bases. V shed 4 bases, J shed 3 bases, and the junction held 9 bases outside the gene matches. The CDR3 covers 16 residues. Germline V gene data show CDR1 as MNHEY and CDR2 as SMNVEV (reference sequence). CDR3 in amino acids: CASSSSTDRGYYGYTF. The CDR3 region has the DNA TGTGCCAGCAGTTCGTCGACGGACAGGGGATACTATGGCTACACCTTC.

This sequence joins TRBV28 and TRBJ1-6; D gene ambiguous. Trimming stripped 5 bases from V and 7 bases from J, with 15 bases between. Per the germline V gene, CDR1 is MDHEN and CDR2 is SYDVKM. The CDR3 covers 15 residues. The CDR3 here is CASSNRAAWNSPLHF. CDR3 DNA: TGTGCCAGCAGTAACCGGGCGGCTTGGAATTCACCCCTCCACTTT.

This clone has only a few counts. The chain employs TRBV29-1 and TRBJ1-5; D gene unclear. Trimming took 4 bases from V and 4 from J, leaving 11 bases between them. The CDR3 runs 13 residues. Per germline, CDR1 SQVTM and CDR2 ANQGSEA. The CDR3 sequence: CSVAQNPNQPQHF. CDR3 DNA sequence: TGCAGCGTTGCTCAAAACCCAAATCAGCCCCAGCATTTT.

The chain is built from TRBV4-2 and TRBJ2-7; tentatively, D is TRBD1 or TRBD2 (5 bases each). Germline V gene lookup returns CDR1 LGHNA and CDR2 YNFKEQ. V was pared by 0 bases and J by 2 bases, with 14 bases between. The CDR3 runs to 16 residues. CDR3 in DNA: TGTGCCAGCAGCCAAGATCGCCCCGTGGGGGCCTACGAGCAGTACTTC. It encodes CASSQDRPVGAYEQYF.

CDR3 amino acids: CARSLVGGRNGRAYTF. CDR3 sequence (DNA): TGTGCCAGAAGCTTGGTCGGTGGCAGGAATGGTAGAGCCTACACCTTC. The gene calls are TRBV5-3 and TRBJ1-2; D is undetermined. TRBV5-3 has ORF status, its function being uncertain. CDR3 size: 16 residues. Trimming pared 0 bases from V and 10 bases from J, leaving 22 bases between.

This clone was seen a few times. The chain links TRBV6-5 to TRBJ1-2; 7 nucleotides align to TRBD1. The CDR3 runs 16 residues. J was trimmed by 1 base and V by 0 bases; bases with no gene match: 5. Germline V lookup: CDR1 MNHEY, CDR2 SVGAGI. The CDR3 region is CASSYSTGTVNYGYTF. The CDR3 DNA reads as TGTGCCAGCAGTTACTCGACAGGGACCGTTAACTATGGCTACACCTTC.

The chain has TRBV6-1 and TRBJ2-5; TRBD2 agrees at 14 bases. Germline CDR1 and CDR2: MNHNS and SASEGT. CDR3 size: 18 residues. V was clipped by 4 bases and J by 2 bases; unmatched bases: 9. The CDR3 region has the DNA TGTGCCAGCAGTGGCTCCGGGACTAGCGGGAGTTGGCAAGAGACCCAGTACTTC. Translated, it gives CASSGSGTSGSWQETQYF.

V is TRBV4-2 and J is TRBJ2-1; 11 bases are a match to TRBD2. The CDR3 covers 16 residues. Trimming cost V 4 bases and J 4 bases; bases outside gene matches: 6. CDR1 is LGHNA and CDR2 is YNFKEQ in the germline V gene. The CDR3 DNA reads TGTGCCAGCAGCCGCCAACTAGCGGGAGAATACAATGAGCAGTTCTTC. This codes for CASSRQLAGEYNEQFF.

V gene TRBV5-1 combines with J gene TRBJ2-5; D is possibly TRBD2 (7 bases). The germline V gene encodes CDR1 SGHRS and CDR2 YFSETQ. The CDR3 extends over 16 amino acids. Trimming cost V 4 bases and J 4 bases, with 20 bases left between them. The DNA for the CDR3 is TGCGCCAGCAGCAGAGCTGAGGGGGGGCCCCGAGAGACCCAGTACTTC. Encoded protein: CASSRAEGGPRETQYF.

J is TRBJ1-4 and V is TRBV25-1; weak D call: TRBD1 (6 bases). Trimming took off 4 bases at V and 6 bases at J, with 15 bases between the two ends. CDR1 and CDR2 (germline): MGHDK, SYGVNS. The length of the CDR3 is 15 residues. The CDR3, as DNA: TGTGCCAGCAGTGCGGGGGCGGGTAATCATGAAAAACTGTTTTTT. Its protein is CASSAGAGNHEKLFF.

The chain recombines TRBV27 with TRBJ1-3; the D gene is possibly TRBD1 (6 bases). Per the germline V gene, CDR1 is MNHEY and CDR2 is SMNVEV (reference sequence). V shed 4 bases and J shed 0 bases, with 10 bases lying between them. The CDR3 covers 15 residues. The CDR3 sequence is CASSSRGHSGNTIYF. The DNA for the CDR3 is TGTGCCAGCAGTTCACGGGGGCACTCTGGAAACACCATATATTTT.

The chain links TRBV15 to TRBJ1-4; 7 bases align to TRBD1. Trimming cost V 0 bases and J 8 bases; bases outside gene matches: 6. The germline CDR1 and CDR2 sequences are LNHNV and YYDKDF (reference sequence). This CDR3 region has 15 residues. This CDR3 reads CATSRDGQGEEKLFF. CDR3 nucleotide sequence: TGTGCCACCAGCAGAGATGGGCAGGGGGAAGAAAAACTGTTTTTT.

The gene calls are TRBV7-9 and TRBJ2-5; D not certain. There are 12 residues in the CDR3. Trimming pared 1 base from V and 10 bases from J, leaving 10 bases between. CDR1 SEHNR and CDR2 FQNEAQ come from the germline V gene (reference sequence). The CDR3 DNA reads TGTGCCAGCAGCTTAGAGGTGGCTAACCAGTACTTC. Translated, it gives CASSLEVANQYF.

The V gene is TRBV9, the J gene TRBJ2-1; the match to TRBD1 covers 11 bases. Trimming took 3 bases from V and 4 from J; bases not matched to a gene: 3. The CDR3 is 15 residues long. Per the germline V gene, CDR1 is SGDLS and CDR2 is YYNGEE. The CDR3 bases are TGTGCCAGCAGCGGGACAGGGGGCTCGTACAATGAGCAGTTCTTC. Protein sequence: CASSGTGGSYNEQFF.

The chain recombines TRBV7-9 with TRBJ2-7; D ambiguous. The CDR3 length is 13 residues. Germline V gives CDR1 SEHNR, CDR2 FQNEAQ (reference sequence). The V gene lost 4 bases and the J gene lost 12 bases, with 19 bases spanning the gap. The CDR3 nucleotides are TGTGCCAGCAGCTGGCCCCGGGCCGATAATCGGTACTTC. Translation: CASSWPRADNRYF.

The rearrangement joins TRBV18 to TRBJ1-1; D is unresolved. Germline V gene lookup returns CDR1 KGHSH and CDR2 LQKENI. The CDR3 contains 14 residues. Trimming shortened V by 3 bases and J by 1 base, and 9 bases separated the two germline ends. CDR3 in amino acids: CASSPQTKNTEAFF. For the CDR3, the DNA is TGTGCCAGCTCACCCCAGACCAAGAACACTGAAGCTTTCTTT.

For the CDR3, the DNA is TGCGCCAGCAGCGCGGTCGGCCTTCGGGGCAATCAGCCCCAGCATTTT. It is translated as CASSAVGLRGNQPQHF. This sequence joins TRBV5-1 and TRBJ1-5; D is unresolved. Trimming took 4 bases from V and 2 from J, leaving 16 bases between them. The CDR3 loop spans 16 amino acids. Germline values: CDR1 SGHRS, CDR2 YFSETQ.

As for this clone: Other DNA sequences in this specimen translate into the identical CDR3. J is TRBJ2-6 and V is TRBV5-1, with D hard to call. The ends were cut back, 1 base at V and 0 bases at J, with 5 bases in the middle. This CDR3 has 15 amino acids. CDR1 is SGHRS, CDR2 YFSETQ, per germline. CDR3 region: CASSLPDSGANVLTF. As DNA, the CDR3 is TGCGCCAGCAGCTTGCCAGACTCTGGGGCCAACGTCCTGACTTTC.

The rearrangement joins TRBV6-5 to TRBJ1-4; D unresolved. The V end lost 8 bases, the J end lost 4 bases, and 5 bases lay between the germline ends. The germline V gene has CDR1 MNHEY and CDR2 SVGAGI. CDR3 size: 11 residues. CDR3 DNA sequence: TGTGCCAGCCGTCTTAATGAAAAACTGTTTTTT. As protein: CASRLNEKLFF.

The chain combines TRBV30 with TRBJ2-2; D unclear. V gave up 3 bases and J gave up 4 bases, with 12 bases separating them. CDR3 length equals 14 residues. Per the germline V gene, CDR1 is GTSNPN and CDR2 is SVGIG (reference sequence). The CDR3, as DNA: TGTGCCTGGAGAGAGTTGAGCGCCACCGGGGAGCTGTTTTTT. Its protein is CAWRELSATGELFF.

V is TRBV7-6 and J is TRBJ1-1; D ambiguous. Germline values: CDR1 SGHVS, CDR2 FNYEAQ. V shed 5 bases and J shed 0 bases, with 10 bases lying between them. This CDR3 has 14 residues. CDR3 sequence: CASSALTLNTEAFF. The CDR3 DNA reads TGTGCCAGCAGCGCATTAACTTTGAACACTGAAGCTTTCTTT.

This rearrangement joins TRBV27 to TRBJ2-7, with D hard to call. CDR1 is MNHEY and CDR2 is SMNVEV in the germline V gene (reference sequence). Trimming took 6 bases from V and 0 from J, leaving 6 bases between them. CDR3 length equals 12 residues. The CDR3 reads CASSPVSYEQYF. The DNA for the CDR3 is TGTGCCAGCAGCCCTGTCTCCTACGAGCAGTACTTC.

This clone was seen only a few times. The chain carries TRBV7-2 and TRBJ1-5; a weak D match, TRBD1 (5 bases). V gave up 2 bases and J gave up 3 bases, with 11 bases separating them. This CDR3 has 15 residues. The germline gives CDR1 SGHTA, CDR2 FQGNSA. The CDR3 sequence: CASSLFRGDNQPQHF. CDR3 coding DNA: TGTGCCAGCAGCTTATTTAGGGGTGACAATCAGCCCCAGCATTTT.

As to this clone: Other DNA sequences in this specimen translate into the identical CDR3. V and J are TRBV5-1 and TRBJ2-2; D possibly corresponds to TRBD2 (6 bases). Trimming took 2 bases from V and 0 from J, leaving 8 bases between them. The germline V gene has CDR1 SGHRS and CDR2 YFSETQ. The CDR3 runs 15 residues. The CDR3: CASSLAGPNTGELFF. DNA of the CDR3: TGCGCCAGCAGCTTAGCGGGTCCGAACACCGGGGAGCTGTTTTTT.

This rearrangement joins TRBV15 to TRBJ1-1; the D is unclear. The CDR3 loop spans 13 amino acids. The germline V and J ends were trimmed by 1 base and 7 bases, with 10 bases remaining between them. The germline CDR1 and CDR2 sequences are LNHNV and YYDKDF (reference sequence). The CDR3 DNA is TGTGCCACCAGCAGAGGTGAAACCTATGAAGCTTTCTTT. Protein sequence: CATSRGETYEAFF.

This clone was detected only once. This chain uses TRBV5-5 with TRBJ1-3; D gene ambiguous. Germline V gives CDR1 SGHKS, CDR2 YYEKEE (reference sequence). The CDR3 spans 16 residues. Trimming cost V 2 bases and J 0 bases, with 12 bases left between them. CDR3 amino acids: CASSLGRADSGNTIYF. CDR3 DNA sequence: TGTGCCAGCAGCTTAGGTCGGGCGGACTCTGGAAACACCATATATTTT.